Listed here are 12 T cell receptor beta chains from one sample, sequenced in a study of blood T cell repertoires in COVID-19. Sequencing was performed with immunoSEQ multiplex PCR; in TCRdb, only in-frame clones are kept and a portion is missing. The data show 130,000 to 150,000 clones, approximately 83% seen once. The material sequenced was peripheral blood. The origin of the receptors is a woman aged 55 to 70 with COVID-19, enrolled during active disease.

Comment on this clone: Different DNA sequences within this sample yield the same CDR3. This rearrangement joins TRBV4-1 to TRBJ1-2, with 9 bases aligning to TRBD1. Germline V lookup: CDR1 MGHRA, CDR2 YSYEKL. V was clipped by 0 bases and J by 8 bases; unmatched bases: 1. This CDR3 is 13 amino acids long. The DNA for the CDR3 is TGCGCCAGCAGCCAAGAGGACAGGGGAGGCTACACCTTC. It yields the protein CASSQEDRGGYTF.

This clone was seen more than once but under ten times. The chain joins TRBV6-2 or TRBV6-3 to TRBJ2-3; 8 positions match TRBD2. Germline V gene sequence: CDR1 MNHEY, CDR2 SVGEGT. The CDR3 extends over 15 amino acids. The V gene end was trimmed by 2 bases and the J gene end by 5 bases; junction bases not matched to a gene: 6. The CDR3 loop reads CASSYKRGGRDTQYF. CDR3 nucleotide sequence: TGTGCCAGCAGTTACAAACGGGGGGGCCGAGATACGCAGTATTTT.

The CDR3 region is CASSLAGDKETQYF. For the CDR3, the DNA is TGTGCCAGCAGCTTGGCCGGGGATAAAGAGACCCAGTACTTC. The chain links TRBV7-2 to TRBJ2-5, with D possibly being TRBD2 (5 bases). Trimming took off 3 bases at V and 3 bases at J, with 11 bases between the two ends. CDR3 length equals 14 residues. The germline gives CDR1 SGHTA, CDR2 FQGNSA.

This clone was counted between two and nine times. The chain carries TRBV5-1 and TRBJ1-3, with TRBD1 matching over 7 bases. Germline V gene data show CDR1 as SGHRS and CDR2 as YFSETQ. The CDR3 sequence is 14 residues long. With V trimmed by 2 bases and J by 9 bases, 8 bases remained unmatched. CDR3 nucleotide sequence: TGCGCCAGCAGCTTTTTAGGGGGCTCTGGCACCATATATTTT. This sequence encodes CASSFLGGSGTIYF.

The genes are TRBV5-5 and TRBJ2-1; 10 nucleotides line up with TRBD2. The CDR3 runs 15 residues. Germline CDR1 and CDR2: SGHKS and YYEKEE (reference sequence). The trim removed 4 bases at V and 14 bases at J, leaving 15 bases unmatched. CDR3 in DNA: TGTGCCAGCAGCCCGATCGGTAGCGGGGGGCCAGGGGAGTTCTTC. It codes for CASSPIGSGGPGEFF.

This CDR3 is CASSILLAGENEQYF. The CDR3 DNA follows: TGTGCCAGTAGTATACTCCTCGCAGGGGAGAACGAGCAGTACTTC. This chain joins TRBV19 and TRBJ2-7; a weak D match, TRBD1 (6 bases). The CDR3 has 15 residues. Trimming shortened V by 2 bases and J by 5 bases, and 16 bases separated the two germline ends. CDR1 and CDR2 from the germline V gene are LNHDA and SQIVND (reference sequence).

This rearrangement joins TRBV5-1 to TRBJ2-3, with D perhaps matching TRBD2 (5 bases). Germline V gene lookup returns CDR1 SGHRS and CDR2 YFSETQ. CDR3 length: 15 amino acids. V lost 2 bases to trimming and J lost 0 bases, with 10 bases between them. The CDR3 loop is CASSLMRASTDTQYF. The CDR3 coding sequence is TGCGCCAGCAGCTTAATGCGGGCCAGCACAGATACGCAGTATTTT.

In this sample, this clone turned up many times. The V gene is TRBV12-5, the J gene TRBJ1-1, with D maybe TRBD1 (6 bases). The V and J ends lost 0 bases and 4 bases respectively, with 9 bases between them. This CDR3 comprises 14 residues. From germline, CDR1 is LGHNT and CDR2 FRNRAP. CDR3 bases: TGTGCTAGTGGTTTGGTACGAGGGGGCACTGAAGCTTTCTTT. As protein: CASGLVRGGTEAFF.

This clone has only a few counts. The chain recombines TRBV7-2 with TRBJ1-1; 7 bases map to TRBD1. The CDR3 totals 16 residues. The germline V gene encodes CDR1 SGHTA and CDR2 FQGNSA. Trimming took 5 bases from V and 3 from J; bases not matched to a gene: 12. Here the CDR3 reads CASSLNRGTEDTEAFF. The CDR3 DNA is TGTGCCAGCAGCCTAAACAGGGGAACAGAGGACACTGAAGCTTTCTTT.

The rearrangement joins TRBV4-3 to TRBJ1-2; the match to TRBD1 covers 12 bases. Per germline, CDR1 LGHNA and CDR2 YSLEER. V was pared by 1 base and J by 5 bases, with 5 bases of the junction left unmatched. The CDR3 totals 16 residues. The CDR3 DNA sequence: TGCGCCAGCAGCCAAGTTCAGGGACAGGGGGCTTATGGCTACACCTTC. Its translation is CASSQVQGQGAYGYTF.

V is TRBV4-3 and J is TRBJ1-6; 7 bases agree with TRBD1. The germline CDR1 and CDR2 sequences are LGHNA and YSLEER. The CDR3 totals 17 residues. After removal of 0 bases from V and 7 bases from J, the junction contained 9 bases not matched to a gene. The CDR3 bases are TGCGCCAGCAGCCAAGATTATCCTGCGGGACAGAATTCACCCCTCCACTTT. Translation gives CASSQDYPAGQNSPLHF.

CDR3 sequence reads: CASSLRGRSYNEQFF. CDR3 in DNA: TGTGCCAGCAGCTTAAGGGGCCGCTCCTACAATGAGCAGTTCTTC. The chain uses TRBV11-2 and TRBJ2-1; D is possibly TRBD1 (5 bases). The CDR3 is 15 amino acids. Germline CDR1 and CDR2: SGHAT and FQNNGV. The V gene lost 2 bases and the J gene lost 0 bases, with 8 bases spanning the gap.